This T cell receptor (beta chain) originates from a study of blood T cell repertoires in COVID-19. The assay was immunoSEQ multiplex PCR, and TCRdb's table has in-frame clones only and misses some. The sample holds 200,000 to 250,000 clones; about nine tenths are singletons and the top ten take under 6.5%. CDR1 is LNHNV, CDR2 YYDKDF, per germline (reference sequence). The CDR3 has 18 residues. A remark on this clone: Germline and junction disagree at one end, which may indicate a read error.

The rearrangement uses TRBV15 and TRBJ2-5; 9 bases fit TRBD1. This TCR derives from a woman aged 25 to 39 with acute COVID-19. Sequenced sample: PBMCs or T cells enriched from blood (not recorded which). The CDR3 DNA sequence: TGTGCCACCAGCGGAGAAAGGGATCGACAGGGGGTTAGGGAGACCCAGTACTTC. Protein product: CATSGERDRQGVRETQYF.